A few counts support the clone carrying this T cell receptor (beta chain). Its specificity is not known. The sample belongs to a study of early T cells in non-severe SARS-CoV-2 infection. TCRdb passed the 5' RACE reads through MiXCR, listing each CDR3 protein once. Here the sample spans around 99,000 distinct CDR3 sequences, over 8.5% being singletons. The CDR3 totals 15 residues. CDR1 SNHLY and CDR2 FYNNEI come from the germline V gene. Trimming pared 0 bases from V and 6 bases from J, leaving 14 bases between. Broader study findings: There was a bias toward anti-spike CD8 responses in VDJdb matching, which missed private and CD4 specificities.

The TCR sequence derives from an adult who was a healthcare worker with PCR-confirmed SARS-CoV-2 infection or an uninfected control (not recorded which). This chain uses TRBV2 with TRBJ1-1, with D hard to call. The material sequenced was whole blood. The CDR3 reads CASSEALTLLAEAFF. The CDR3 DNA follows: TGTGCCAGCAGTGAAGCTCTTACCCTGTTGGCTGAAGCTTTCTTT.